The 10 T cell receptor beta chains presented below share a single source sample, sequenced in a study of blood T cell repertoires in COVID-19. This table comes from immunoSEQ multiplex PCR, and its TCRdb copy is limited to in-frame clones, with some not included. The sample contains 150,000 to 160,000 clones, about nine tenths of which appear only once. The specimen sequenced was peripheral blood. These receptors originate from a woman aged 65 to 85 with acute or convalescent COVID-19.

This chain links TRBV6-2 or TRBV6-3 with TRBJ1-6, with a weak D call TRBD1 (5 bases). V was shortened by 0 bases and J by 6 bases, with 12 bases between the two germline ends. CDR1 and CDR2 (germline): MNHEY, SVGEGT. CDR3 size: 16 residues. CDR3 bases: TGTGCCAGCAGTTACTCTCCTAGGGGTACTAATTCACCCCTCCACTTT. It encodes CASSYSPRGTNSPLHF.

The V call is TRBV6-2 or TRBV6-3, the J call TRBJ2-3; 9 bases fit TRBD1. The germline V gene encodes CDR1 MNHEY and CDR2 SVGEGT. V lost 4 bases, J lost 4 bases, and 15 bases stayed unmatched. The CDR3 consists of 18 residues. In DNA form, the CDR3 reads TGTGCCAGCAGTTCTATCCTCCAGACAGGGGGTACGGCAGATACGCAGTATTTT. It specifies CASSSILQTGGTADTQYF.

V is TRBV18 and J is TRBJ1-1, with 9 bases matching TRBD1. The J segment lost 3 bases and the V segment lost 3 bases, leaving 5 bases of the junction unmatched. The CDR3 contains 15 residues. The germline CDR1 and CDR2 sequences are KGHSH and LQKENI. CDR3 sequence (DNA): TGTGCCAGCTCACCGGGACAGGGTTTAGACACTGAAGCTTTCTTT. This encodes CASSPGQGLDTEAFF.

The rearrangement joins TRBV11-3 to TRBJ1-5; D is uncertain. There are 15 residues in the CDR3. Trimming took 1 base from V and 4 from J, leaving 11 bases between them. Germline V CDR1 and CDR2: SGHNT, YENEEA. CDR3 nucleotide sequence: TGTGCCAGCAGCTTAGCCCGGGTTTATAATCAGCCCCAGCATTTT. Its protein is CASSLARVYNQPQHF. The full variable domain, its missing parts supplied by reference TRBV11-3 and TRBJ1-5, is EAGVVQSPRYKIIEKKQPVAFWCNPISGHNTLYWYLQNLGQGPELLIRYENEEAVDDSQLPKDRFSAERLKGVDSTLKIQPAELGDSAVYLCASSLARVYNQPQHFGDGTRLSIL.

The chain carries TRBV7-2 and TRBJ2-7, with D possibly TRBD1 on 5 matching bases. The CDR3 spans 17 residues. The V gene's germline CDR1 is SGHTA and CDR2 FQGNSA. V was trimmed by 2 bases and J by 6 bases, leaving 23 bases between them. The CDR3 loop is CASSLRATDTLNGEQYF. DNA for the CDR3: TGTGCCAGCAGCTTAAGAGCTACGGACACCCTTAACGGCGAGCAGTACTTC.

This clone was seen once. This sequence joins TRBV19 and TRBJ1-5; 7 bases align to TRBD1. This CDR3 spans 16 amino acids. The germline gives CDR1 LNHDA, CDR2 SQIVND (reference sequence). V gave up 0 bases and J gave up 2 bases; unmatched junction bases: 4. In nucleotides, the CDR3 is TGTGCCAGTAGTATAGATCAGGGGGGAGGCAATCAGCCCCAGCATTTT. It yields the protein CASSIDQGGGNQPQHF.

The J gene is TRBJ1-6, the V gene TRBV28; D is unclear. CDR1 and CDR2 from the germline V gene are MDHEN and SYDVKM. Deletions cut 5 bases from V and 2 bases from J, with 19 bases between. The CDR3 covers 18 residues. DNA of the CDR3: TGTGCCAGCAGTCTAGATCCCAGCGCAGCAACCTATAATTCACCCCTCCACTTT. The encoded protein is CASSLDPSAATYNSPLHF. Using reference TRBV28 and TRBJ1-6 for the parts outside the CDR3, the full variable domain is DVKVTQSSRYLVKRTGEKVFLECVQDMDHENMFWYRQDPGLGLRLIYFSYDVKMKEKGDIPEGYSVSREKKERFSLILESASTNQTSMYLCASSLDPSAATYNSPLHFGNGTRLTVT.

The CDR3 is CATFGQGLFEKLFF. CDR3 bases: TGTGCCACATTCGGGCAGGGTCTTTTTGAAAAACTGTTTTTT. The rearrangement links TRBV6-5 to TRBJ1-4, with D possibly being TRBD1 (5 bases). CDR3 length: 14 residues. Germline CDR1 is MNHEY and CDR2 is SVGAGI. Deletions cut 10 bases from V and 7 bases from J, with 19 bases between.

The chain joins TRBV5-1 to TRBJ2-5, with a weak D call TRBD2 (6 bases). The CDR3 loop spans 12 amino acids. V was cut by 5 bases and J by 5 bases, with 10 bases left in between. CDR1 and CDR2 from the germline V gene are SGHRS and YFSETQ. CDR3 loop: CASSTSRETQYF. The CDR3 nucleotides read TGCGCCAGCAGTACTAGCCGGGAGACCCAGTACTTC. The whole variable domain, remainder taken from reference TRBV5-1 and TRBJ2-5, is KAGVTQTPRYLIKTRGQQVTLSCSPISGHRSVSWYQQTPGQGLQFLFEYFSETQRNKGNFPGRFSGRQFSNSRSEMNVSTLELGDSALYLCASSTSRETQYFGPGTRLLVL.

The V call is TRBV6-2 or TRBV6-3, the J call TRBJ2-6; TRBD1 matches 7 bases. This CDR3 spans 14 amino acids. V was clipped by 5 bases and J by 5 bases; unmatched bases: 3. Germline CDR1 MNHEY, CDR2 SVGEGT. The DNA of the CDR3 is TGTGCCAGCAGTAGACAGGGCTGGGCCAACGTCCTGACTTTC. It specifies CASSRQGWANVLTF.